A single sample gave rise to the 28 T cell receptor beta chains below, sequenced in a study of human T cells and chemical hapten exposure (dated by TCRdb to the early 2020s). The sample's time point, from its label and the paper: patch test 3, about 24 weeks after DPC sensitization. The treatment or condition label, read with the paper, signifies: therapeutic diphenylcyclopropenone sensitization with weekly scalp DPC. Receptor libraries were prepared by RACE. TCRdb lists the instrument as NextSeq 500. The public reads were run again by TCRdb, first through fastp at Q25 and then through MiXCR, and only productive beta chains were kept. Each entry merges the rows of one CDR3 protein and shows their most common DNA and genes. In all, the sample holds 30,000 or so distinct CDR3 sequences, and 5.5% to 6.5% of those were seen once. The ten most abundant clones make up roughly 5.9% of the sample. The sequences come from whole blood, collected in connection with sensitization to the hapten diphenylcyclopropenone (DPC). These receptor sequences come from a man aged 30 to 45 with alopecia areata. Some clones in this sample may be carry-over from other donors' samples.

The table lists this clonotype with many counts. V and J are TRBV4-3 and TRBJ2-1; weak D call: TRBD2 (6 bases). V gave up 0 bases and J gave up 6 bases, with 21 bases separating them. Germline V lookup: CDR1 LGHNA, CDR2 YSLEER. The CDR3 is made up of 18 amino acids. The CDR3 DNA is TGCGCCAGCAGCCAAGAGGGCCGTCTGTCGGGGGTCCTCAATGAGCAGTTCTTC. It encodes CASSQEGRLSGVLNEQFF.

The rearrangement uses TRBV6-2 or TRBV6-3 and TRBJ1-1; D call uncertain. The germline gives CDR1 MNHEY, CDR2 SVGEGT. Trimming took 6 bases from V and 4 from J, leaving 6 bases between them. CDR3 length equals 11 residues. CDR3 protein: CASRHPTEAFF. CDR3 nucleotides: TGTGCCAGCAGGCACCCCACTGAAGCTTTCTTT.

In its sample, this clonotype was seen many times. The chain employs TRBV9 and TRBJ2-7; unclear D gene. Looked up from germline, CDR1 is SGDLS and CDR2 is YYNGEE. This CDR3 comprises 16 residues. V was shortened by 0 bases and J by 1 base, with 14 bases between the two germline ends. CDR3 protein: CASSVAMGSPSYEQYF. The DNA for the CDR3 is TGTGCCAGCAGCGTAGCTATGGGATCCCCGTCCTACGAGCAGTACTTC.

With respect to this clonotype: A much larger clone differs from this one at a single base, so this may be a read error. The chain couples TRBV28 to TRBJ2-7; 10 bases agree with TRBD2. The junction had 18 bases not matched to a gene; V was cut back by 10 bases and J by 0 bases. This CDR3 has 18 residues. Germline V gene lookup returns CDR1 MDHEN and CDR2 SYDVKM. This chain's CDR3 is CANSPASGRAFSSYEQYF. CDR3 nucleotides: TGTGCCAACAGCCCTGCCAGCGGGAGGGCCTTTAGCTCCTACGAGCAGTACTTC.

V and J are TRBV20-1 and TRBJ2-5; TRBD1 aligns across 8 bases. Germline CDR1 reads DFQATT; CDR2 reads SNEGSKA (reference sequence). V gave up 5 bases and J gave up 2 bases; unmatched junction bases: 7. The CDR3 consists of 14 residues. In DNA form, the CDR3 reads TGCAGTGCTGAGTCGGGGACAGGTCAAGAGACCCAGTACTTC. Encoded protein: CSAESGTGQETQYF.

This clonotype was recorded many times. The rearrangement links TRBV5-4 to TRBJ1-1, with 7 bases fitting TRBD1. This CDR3 has 14 amino acids. Germline CDR1 reads SGHNT; CDR2 reads YYREEE (reference sequence). With 5 bases clipped from V and 0 bases from J, the junction kept 4 bases outside the gene matches. The DNA of the CDR3 is TGTGCCAGCAGTCTGGACAGGTTGAACACTGAAGCTTTCTTT. It codes for CASSLDRLNTEAFF.

This clonotype has ten or more counts. The chain carries TRBV12-3 or TRBV12-4 and TRBJ1-1; D gene ambiguous. V was clipped by 3 bases and J by 0 bases, with 8 bases between them. CDR3 length: 14 amino acids. Here the CDR3 reads CASSFMSLNTEAFF. For the CDR3, the DNA is TGTGCCAGCAGTTTTATGTCCCTGAACACTGAAGCTTTCTTT.

This chain connects TRBV7-8 to TRBJ2-5; TRBD1 might be the D (5 bases). Trimming shortened V by 2 bases and J by 3 bases, and 13 bases separated the two germline ends. The germline CDR1 and CDR2 sequences are SGHVS and FQNEAQ. The CDR3 contains 15 residues. In nucleotides, the CDR3 is TGTGCCAGCAGCTTAATGGACACACCAAAAGAGACCCAGTACTTC. Its translation: CASSLMDTPKETQYF.

A remark on this clonotype: One base away lies a much larger clone, so this may be a sequencing read error. The CDR3 nucleotides are TGTGCCACCAGCAGAGTTATCACTAGCGGGAGTCAGCGGTACTTC. Its translation: CATSRVITSGSQRYF. This chain joins TRBV15 and TRBJ2-7, with 11 bases that match TRBD2. V shed 1 base, J shed 12 bases, and the junction held 11 bases outside the gene matches. This CDR3 contains 15 residues. Germline CDR1 LNHNV, CDR2 YYDKDF (reference sequence).

In this sample, this clonotype turned up many times. The V and J genes are TRBV29-1 and TRBJ2-5; D perhaps matches TRBD2 (6 bases). The CDR3 totals 13 residues. Trimming took 3 bases from V and 5 from J, leaving 13 bases between them. The germline CDR1 and CDR2 sequences are SQVTM and ANQGSEA. The CDR3 region has the DNA TGCAGCGTTGAGGGGGGTTATGGGGAGACCCAGTACTTC. This encodes CSVEGGYGETQYF.

This clonotype came up many times. The chain has TRBV19 and TRBJ2-2, with TRBD1 matching 9 bases. The germline CDR1 and CDR2 sequences are LNHDA and SQIVND (reference sequence). V lost 7 bases and J lost 4; bases outside the gene matches: 4. The CDR3 runs to 14 residues. CDR3 nucleotide sequence: TGTGCCAGTAAAGGACAGGGGAGCACCGGGGAGCTGTTTTTT. Translated, it gives CASKGQGSTGELFF.

Ten or more counts support this clonotype. The chain joins TRBV7-9 to TRBJ1-1; unclear D gene. The V end lost 1 base, the J end lost 1 base, and 4 bases lay between the germline ends. Per germline, CDR1 SEHNR and CDR2 FQNEAQ (reference sequence). There are 13 residues in the CDR3. CDR3 nucleotide sequence: TGTGCCAGCAGCTTAGAGTCGAACACTGAAGCTTTCTTT. Its translation: CASSLESNTEAFF.

This clonotype showed up many times. The chain links TRBV12-3 or TRBV12-4 to TRBJ2-7; tentatively, D is TRBD1 or TRBD2 (6 bases each). With 6 bases removed from V and 2 bases from J, the gap between germline ends came to 11 bases. The CDR3 sequence is 13 residues long. CDR3 coding DNA: TGTGCCAGCAGCATGGGGGGCCCCTACGAGCAGTACTTC. It is translated as CASSMGGPYEQYF.

This clonotype appeared many times. V usage is TRBV29-1 and J usage is TRBJ2-2, with D possibly matching TRBD1 (6 bases). V was shortened by 4 bases and J by 6 bases, with 9 bases between the two germline ends. The V gene's germline CDR1 is SQVTM and CDR2 ANQGSEA. The CDR3 loop spans 12 amino acids. CDR3 amino acids: CSVAGDSGELFF. The CDR3 DNA sequence: TGCAGCGTTGCAGGGGATTCCGGGGAGCTGTTTTTT.

This clonotype was seen many times. V is TRBV11-2 and J is TRBJ2-5, with D tentatively TRBD2 (6 bases). There are 14 residues in the CDR3. V lost 4 bases and J lost 8, with 17 bases in between. The germline CDR1 and CDR2 sequences are SGHAT and FQNNGV. CDR3 protein: CASSSTLASGTQYF. In DNA form, the CDR3 reads TGTGCCAGCAGCTCAACCCTAGCGAGTGGAACCCAGTACTTC. Full variable domain (rest looked up from reference TRBV11-2 and TRBJ2-5): EAGVAQSPRYKIIEKRQSVAFWCNPISGHATLYWYQQILGQGPKLLIQFQNNGVVDDSQLPKDRFSAERLKGVDSTLKIQPAKLEDSAVYLCASSSTLASGTQYFGPGTRLLVL.

This clonotype was observed at least ten times. The chain has TRBV20-1 and TRBJ2-1; 11 bases align to TRBD2. Germline CDR1 reads DFQATT; CDR2 reads SNEGSKA (reference sequence). The junction had 6 bases not matched to a gene; V was cut back by 3 bases and J by 5 bases. The CDR3 length is 15 residues. CDR3 sequence: CSASMTSGVDNEQFF. CDR3 sequence (DNA): TGCAGTGCTAGCATGACTAGCGGGGTCGACAATGAGCAGTTCTTC.

This clonotype was recorded many times. This rearrangement joins TRBV18 to TRBJ2-3; weak D call: TRBD1 (6 bases). V lost 2 bases and J 2 bases, leaving 8 bases between the germline ends. This CDR3 comprises 14 residues. Germline-derived CDR1 and CDR2 are KGHSH and LQKENI. This chain's CDR3 is CASSPNRATDTQYF. CDR3 coding DNA: TGTGCCAGCTCACCAAACAGGGCCACAGATACGCAGTATTTT.

This clonotype was observed at least ten times. CDR3 nucleotides: TGCAGTGCTAAGGGACAGAGTAATGAAAAACTGTTTTTT. Translating it yields CSAKGQSNEKLFF. The chain carries TRBV20-1 and TRBJ1-4; 7 nucleotides agree with TRBD1. Germline trimming cut 4 bases from V and 4 bases from J; bases unmatched to any gene: 3. This CDR3 contains 13 residues. Germline CDR1 reads DFQATT; CDR2 reads SNEGSKA (reference sequence).

This clonotype was detected many times. V usage is TRBV4-3 and J usage is TRBJ1-1; D is ambiguous. The germline CDR1 and CDR2 sequences are LGHNA and YSLEER. The CDR3 loop spans 14 amino acids. V was pared by 0 bases and J by 5 bases, with 10 bases between. The CDR3 region has the DNA TGCGCCAGCAGCCAAGAGGGGTCGGGGACTGAAGCTTTCTTT. Translated, it gives CASSQEGSGTEAFF.

This clonotype was found many times. The chain joins TRBV12-3 or TRBV12-4 to TRBJ2-2, with 8 bases aligning to TRBD1. The CDR3 covers 14 residues. The V segment lost 7 bases and the J segment 6 bases; nucleotides outside the gene matches: 7. The CDR3 loop reads CASIQDRAAGELFF. The CDR3, as DNA: TGTGCCAGCATTCAGGACAGGGCGGCCGGGGAGCTGTTTTTT.

Remarks on this clonotype: A much larger clone sits a single nucleotide away, making a read error possible. The rearrangement uses TRBV29-1 and TRBJ1-2; no clear D. With 8 bases removed from V and 5 bases from J, the gap between germline ends came to 12 bases. Germline V gene lookup returns CDR1 SQVTM and CDR2 ANQGSEA. This CDR3 has 11 amino acids. The CDR3 reads CSIVTVYGYTF. The CDR3 DNA sequence: TGCAGCATTGTAACTGTATATGGCTACACCTTC.

The table lists this clonotype with many counts. V is TRBV29-1 and J is TRBJ1-1; D gene uncertain. From germline, CDR1 is SQVTM and CDR2 ANQGSEA. V was trimmed by 6 bases and J by 7 bases, leaving 15 bases between them. The CDR3 extends over 12 amino acids. The CDR3 loop is CSVKEGFGEAFF. The CDR3 DNA reads TGCAGCGTCAAAGAGGGATTTGGTGAAGCTTTCTTT.

Many counts were recorded for this clonotype. The chain couples TRBV20-1 to TRBJ1-5; 7 bases agree with TRBD1. V lost 5 bases, J lost 2 bases, and 3 bases stayed unmatched. From germline, CDR1 is DFQATT and CDR2 SNEGSKA (reference sequence). CDR3 length equals 13 residues. DNA of the CDR3: TGCAGTGCTTACGGACAGGGCAATCAGCCCCAGCATTTT. Translation: CSAYGQGNQPQHF.

This chain joins TRBV7-2 and TRBJ2-7; D ambiguous. The length of the CDR3 is 13 residues. Trimming took 2 bases from V and 2 from J, leaving 7 bases between them. Germline CDR1 and CDR2: SGHTA and FQGNSA. CDR3 in amino acids: CASSLKAAYEQYF. DNA for the CDR3: TGTGCCAGCAGCTTAAAGGCCGCCTACGAGCAGTACTTC.

This clonotype has a count of ten or more. This chain uses TRBV5-4 with TRBJ2-2, with 8 positions matching TRBD1. CDR1 and CDR2 from the germline V gene are SGHNT and YYREEE (reference sequence). The CDR3 covers 14 residues. V lost 5 bases, J lost 6 bases, and 6 bases stayed unmatched. For the CDR3, the DNA is TGTGCCAGCAGTTACACAGGGGGATCCGGGGAGCTGTTTTTT. Translated, it gives CASSYTGGSGELFF.

Regarding this clonotype: A much larger clone differs by one base, so this may be a read error. Because the CDR3 is missing its conserved closing phenylalanine or tryptophan, this is likely a read error. The chain joins TRBV20-1 to TRBJ1-1; perhaps TRBD1 as D (6 bases). In germline, CDR1 is DFQATT, CDR2 SNEGSKA (reference sequence). The CDR3 covers 15 residues. Deletions cut 0 bases from V and 1 base from J, with 12 bases between. The CDR3 region has the DNA TGCAGTGCTAGAGATGGGGGCAGGAGGAACACTGAAGCTTTCTCT. Amino acids: CSARDGGRRNTEAFS.

Turning to this clonotype: A read error may be the cause here, since a much bigger clone is one base away. The conserved final phenylalanine or tryptophan is absent from the CDR3, which likely points to a read error. This chain connects TRBV11-2 to TRBJ2-3, with a weak D call TRBD2 (5 bases). With 7 bases removed from V and 6 bases from J, the gap between germline ends came to 11 bases. Germline CDR1 SGHAT, CDR2 FQNNGV. The CDR3 sequence is 12 residues long. This chain's CDR3 is CASTEWEDTQYS. In nucleotides, the CDR3 is TGTGCCAGCACCGAGTGGGAGGATACGCAGTATTCT.

This clonotype showed up many times. The genes are TRBV18 and TRBJ2-7; 11 bases line up with TRBD1. Germline values: CDR1 KGHSH, CDR2 LQKENI. The CDR3 has 15 amino acids. Trimming removed 6 bases from V and 7 bases from J; junction bases left unmatched: 11. This chain's CDR3 is CASSSDPGQGGEQYF. The CDR3 DNA sequence: TGTGCCAGCTCCTCGGATCCGGGACAGGGGGGTGAGCAGTACTTC.